Following are 20 T cell receptor beta chains from one sample sequenced in a study of cytomegalovirus exposure and HLA in healthy donors. Researchers ran the PCR with 60 Vbeta and 13 Jbeta primers. Clones were read by immunoSEQ multiplex PCR, and TCRdb kept only the in-frame ones, dropping some. Of 59,000 or so clones listed, 85% were seen once; the top ten hold about 10%. Sequenced: PBMCs. The receptor set was obtained from a female donor in good health and CMV-seronegative.

The gene calls are TRBV7-9 and TRBJ2-5; 7 bases line up with TRBD1. Germline V gene data show CDR1 as SEHNR and CDR2 as FQNEAQ (reference sequence). V lost 4 bases, J lost 1 base, and 3 bases stayed unmatched. The CDR3 runs to 14 residues. CDR3 in DNA: TGTGCCAGCAGCTCGACAGGGAGCCAAGAGACCCAGTACTTC. It is translated as CASSSTGSQETQYF.

V usage is TRBV5-6 and J usage is TRBJ2-1; 8 bases map to TRBD2. The ends lost 0 bases at V and 5 bases at J; junction bases unmatched: 1. CDR3 length: 14 amino acids. The germline V gene has CDR1 SGHDT and CDR2 YYEEEE. CDR3 DNA: TGTGCCAGCAGCTTGGTAGCGGGGCACAATGAGCAGTTCTTC. As protein: CASSLVAGHNEQFF.

The chain combines TRBV7-2 with TRBJ1-5; 7 positions match TRBD1. Trimming cost V 5 bases and J 1 base; bases outside gene matches: 2. CDR1 is SGHTA and CDR2 is FQGNSA in the germline V gene. This CDR3 is built from 14 residues. The CDR3 region has the DNA TGTGCCAGCAGCCCACAGGGGAGCAATCAGCCCCAGCATTTT. This encodes CASSPQGSNQPQHF.

V is TRBV5-6 and J is TRBJ2-1; the match to TRBD2 covers 8 bases. The CDR3 sequence is 13 residues long. Germline V gene sequence: CDR1 SGHDT, CDR2 YYEEEE. Losses at the gene ends were 1 base for V and 6 bases for J; bases not matched to a gene: 0. CDR3: CASSLREGNEQFF. The CDR3 region has the DNA TGTGCCAGCAGCTTGCGGGAGGGCAATGAGCAGTTCTTC.

A note on this clone: Mismatch with germline at one junction end may stem from a read error. At the DNA level, this CDR3 is encoded by other sequences in the same sample as well. This chain connects TRBV11-3 to TRBJ2-3; perhaps TRBD1 as D (5 bases). Germline CDR1 is SGHNT and CDR2 is YENEEA. This CDR3 comprises 14 residues. The CDR3 protein is CASSSGPVTDTQYF. The CDR3 DNA follows: TGCGCCAGCAGCTCAGGGCCAGTAACAGATACGCAGTATTTT.

This clone was picked up a small number of times. The genes are TRBV2 and TRBJ2-7; a weak D match, TRBD2 (5 bases). V was pared by 4 bases and J by 7 bases, with 11 bases between. Germline V gene sequence: CDR1 SNHLY, CDR2 FYNNEI. CDR3 length: 12 residues. The CDR3 DNA follows: TGTGCCAGCAGTGGGGCGTCGGGGGAGCAGTACTTC. Encoded protein: CASSGASGEQYF. The full variable domain, with the rest looked up from reference TRBV2 and TRBJ2-7, is EPEVTQTPSHQVTQMGQEVILRCVPISNHLYFYWYRQILGQKVEFLVSFYNNEISEKSEIFDDQFSVERPDGSNFTLKIRSTKLEDSAMYFCASSGASGEQYFGPGTRLTVT.

This clone has more than one count but fewer than ten. The chain has TRBV11-3 and TRBJ2-3; D not certain. V dropped 0 bases and J dropped 0 bases, with 13 bases sitting between them. Germline V gene lookup returns CDR1 SGHNT and CDR2 YENEEA. The CDR3 loop spans 17 amino acids. CDR3 amino acids: CASSLDQSNPSTDTQYF. The CDR3 region has the DNA TGTGCCAGCAGCTTAGACCAATCTAACCCTAGCACAGATACGCAGTATTTT.

The chain uses TRBV7-6 and TRBJ1-6; 8 bases align to TRBD1. CDR3 length: 15 residues. Germline CDR1 is SGHVS and CDR2 is FNYEAQ. V was clipped by 0 bases and J by 8 bases; unmatched bases: 3. The CDR3 nucleotides read TGTGCCAGCAGCTTAGCAACAGGGGGGGATTCACCCCTCCACTTT. It translates to CASSLATGGDSPLHF.

The V and J genes are TRBV20-1 and TRBJ2-1, with TRBD2 as a possible D gene (6 bases). Trimming removed 6 bases at V and 9 bases at J, with 12 bases between. The CDR3 is 11 residues long. Looked up from germline, CDR1 is DFQATT and CDR2 is SNEGSKA (reference sequence). CDR3 protein: CSAMGGSEQFF. The CDR3 region has the DNA TGCAGTGCCATGGGGGGATCTGAGCAGTTCTTC.

This clone has just one count. This chain links TRBV9 with TRBJ1-6, with 9 bases aligning to TRBD1. The CDR3 totals 15 residues. Germline loops: CDR1 SGDLS, CDR2 YYNGEE. V lost 3 bases and J lost 6; bases outside the gene matches: 4. CDR3 in amino acids: CASSAGQGGNSPLHF. The CDR3 DNA is TGTGCCAGCAGCGCGGGACAGGGAGGTAATTCACCCCTCCACTTT.

The chain employs TRBV6-1 and TRBJ2-1, with TRBD2 matching 15 bases. The CDR3 length is 15 residues. Germline values: CDR1 MNHNS, CDR2 SASEGT. V dropped 5 bases and J dropped 8; count of bases not matched to a gene: 4. The CDR3 DNA reads TGTGCCAGCAGTCGGACTAGCGGGGGGGTTGATGAGCAGTTCTTC. Its protein is CASSRTSGGVDEQFF.

The chain couples TRBV10-3 to TRBJ2-5; 16 bases align to TRBD2. The DNA end lines up better with TRBJ2-7; the J call may be wrong. CDR3 length: 16 residues. Germline V gene data show CDR1 as ENHRY and CDR2 as SYGVKD. The CDR3 here is CAISEGTSGRAYEQYF. The CDR3 DNA follows: TGTGCCATCAGTGAAGGGACTAGCGGGAGGGCCTACGAGCAGTACTTC.

This chain links TRBV6-1 with TRBJ2-5; TRBD1 agrees at 8 bases. The CDR3 extends over 17 amino acids. J lost 5 bases, V lost 4 bases, and 15 bases had no gene match. The germline gives CDR1 MNHNS, CDR2 SASEGT. The CDR3 DNA is TGTGCCAGCAGTGGCCAATCGGAGCAGGGGGCGCGGGAGACCCAGTACTTC. Residues: CASSGQSEQGARETQYF.

V is TRBV15 and J is TRBJ1-3, with a weak D call TRBD1 (5 bases). The CDR3 spans 17 residues. Trimming stripped 0 bases from V and 0 bases from J, with 12 bases between. CDR1 and CDR2 from the germline V gene are LNHNV and YYDKDF (reference sequence). The CDR3 nucleotides read TGTGCCACCAGCAGAGACGGGACTTACCTCTCTGGAAACACCATATATTTT. This gives the protein CATSRDGTYLSGNTIYF.

The chain is built from TRBV7-3 and TRBJ2-7; D may be TRBD1 (7 bases). Trimming removed 1 base at V and 2 bases at J, with 21 bases between. The V gene's germline CDR1 is SGHTA and CDR2 FQGTGA. The CDR3 totals 18 residues. The CDR3, as DNA: TGTGCCAGCAGCTTAAAAAAGCCGACGGGCAGGGGGGCCTACGAGCAGTACTTC. Encoded protein: CASSLKKPTGRGAYEQYF.

In DNA, the CDR3 is TGTGCCAGCAGCGTAGCCGACACCTCCTACAATGAGCAGTTCTTC. This sequence encodes CASSVADTSYNEQFF. The rearrangement uses TRBV9 and TRBJ2-1, with D unclear. The CDR3 has 15 amino acids. Trimming left V 0 bases short and J 0 bases short, with 7 bases between. Per germline, CDR1 SGDLS and CDR2 YYNGEE.

The chain has TRBV28 and TRBJ2-5; TRBD2 agrees at 8 bases. Germline loops: CDR1 MDHEN, CDR2 SYDVKM. This CDR3 has 17 amino acids. The V segment lost 2 bases and the J segment 5 bases; nucleotides outside the gene matches: 13. In DNA form, the CDR3 reads TGTGCCAGCAGTTTAAGAGGGTTGACCCGCGGGGGGGAGACCCAGTACTTC. Translated: CASSLRGLTRGGETQYF.

The chain joins TRBV6-6 to TRBJ1-3; 9 nucleotides align to TRBD1. The CDR3 has 16 amino acids. CDR1 is MNHNY, CDR2 SVGAGI, per germline (reference sequence). The V segment lost 6 bases and the J segment 7 bases; nucleotides outside the gene matches: 13. The CDR3, as DNA: TGTGCCAGCAGACAACAGGGGGCGGCCGTTTGGAACACCATATATTTT. Its protein is CASRQQGAAVWNTIYF.

The chain employs TRBV6-5 and TRBJ1-3, with D uncertain. V was clipped by 8 bases and J by 6 bases, with 20 bases between them. Germline CDR1 reads MNHEY; CDR2 reads SVGAGI. The CDR3 spans 15 residues. The CDR3 region is CASPIPGAGSNTIYF. The CDR3 coding sequence is TGTGCCAGCCCTATCCCAGGCGCGGGTTCAAACACCATATATTTT.

This chain uses TRBV18 with TRBJ2-1; 7 bases match TRBD2. The CDR3 is 14 residues long. Germline CDR1 is KGHSH and CDR2 is LQKENI. After removal of 3 bases from V and 8 bases from J, the junction contained 7 bases not matched to a gene. The CDR3 region has the DNA TGTGCCAGCTCACCCCCGGGAGGTGGAGATGAGCAGTTCTTC. It codes for CASSPPGGGDEQFF.